This T cell receptor beta chain was obtained from a study of T cell responses to AZD1222 COVID-19 vaccine. As for this clone: Its target is unknown.

Study findings and constraints: Spike was spanned by vaccine-associated CD4 TCRs, with dominance at 160-218 and 743-854. In all cases, repertoires were sampled only after the peak T cell response. The number of AZD1222 recipients seropositive at baseline was only five or six.

Libraries were prepared by immunoSEQ multiplex PCR; TCRdb keeps only in-frame clonotypes and omits some of them. The table includes some 120,000 clones, roughly 89% detected once. The origin of this receptor is an adult in good health. The sample consisted of peripheral blood, taken on day 0 of MenACWY control vaccination.

The CDR3 spells CASSLGDSGANVLTF. CDR3 nucleotide sequence: TGCGCCAGCAGCCTGGGGGACTCTGGGGCCAACGTCCTGACTTTC. V usage is TRBV5-1 and J usage is TRBJ2-6; either TRBD1 or TRBD2 may supply D (5 bases each). From germline, CDR1 is SGHRS and CDR2 YFSETQ. V was trimmed by 4 bases and J by 0 bases, leaving 8 bases between them. CDR3 length: 15 amino acids.